This T cell receptor beta chain comes out of a study of tumor and adjacent non-tumor tissue in lung cancer. Background on the study: Aged about 30 to 76 years, patients included more than nine men and 4 to 6 women with stage I to III disease.

This sample's RNA came from whole unsorted tissue. Comments on this clonotype: At one of its ends the junction is not consistent with the germline gene, which may arise from a read error.

Three rounds of nested PCR, following a modified ARM-PCR protocol, produced the TCRbeta library. In TCRdb, the multiplex PCR reads were re-called with MiXCR into one record per CDR3 protein. The profile shows fewer than 130,000 distinct CDR3 sequences, over 70% of them singletons. The clonotype was recovered from a man between 65 and 80 years old with non-small cell lung cancer. Material for sequencing was lung tumor tissue.

Here the CDR3 reads CVSSNQRRGETQYF. The CDR3 coding sequence is TGTGTCAGCAGTAATCAACGGAGGGGTGAGACCCAGTACTTC. The chain links TRBV28 to TRBJ2-5; D perhaps matches TRBD2 (6 bases). Germline V gene sequence: CDR1 MDHEN, CDR2 SYDVKM. This CDR3 has 14 amino acids.